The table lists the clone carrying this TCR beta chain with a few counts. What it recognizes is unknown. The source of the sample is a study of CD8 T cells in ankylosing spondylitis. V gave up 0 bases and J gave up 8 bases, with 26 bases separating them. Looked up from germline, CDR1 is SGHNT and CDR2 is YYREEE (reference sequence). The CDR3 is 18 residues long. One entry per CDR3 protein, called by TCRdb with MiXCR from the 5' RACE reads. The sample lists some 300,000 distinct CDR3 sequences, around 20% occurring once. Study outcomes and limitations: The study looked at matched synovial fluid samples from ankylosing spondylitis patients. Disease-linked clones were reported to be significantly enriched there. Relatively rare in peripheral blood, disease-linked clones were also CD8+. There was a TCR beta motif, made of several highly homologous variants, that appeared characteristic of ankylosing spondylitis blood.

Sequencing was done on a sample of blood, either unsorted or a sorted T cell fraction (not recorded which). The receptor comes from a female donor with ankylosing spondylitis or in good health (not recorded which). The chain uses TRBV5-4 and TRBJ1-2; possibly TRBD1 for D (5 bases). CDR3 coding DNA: TGTGCCAGCAGCTTGGTTTCGGACCCCAAGACAGCCCGAAGGGGCTACACCTTC. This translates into CASSLVSDPKTARRGYTF.